This T cell receptor beta chain stems from a study of T cell changes during pregnancy in multiple sclerosis. The repertoire was sequenced with immunoSEQ multiplex PCR; TCRdb's copy has only in-frame clones and lacks some. The table shows about 43,000 clones, with 90% occurring only once. This CDR3 is 15 amino acids long. The germline gives CDR1 GTSNPN, CDR2 SVGIG (reference sequence). The source was peripheral blood, collected in the second trimester of pregnancy. The rearrangement uses TRBV30 and TRBJ2-5; the D is unclear. The end of the DNA aligns better with TRBJ2-7, so the J call may be wrong. The TCR sequence derives from a female donor in good health, enrolled as a control in a pregnancy study. CDR3 protein: CAWSLGWQPSYEQYF. CDR3 in DNA: TGTGCCTGGAGTTTGGGCTGGCAACCATCCTACGAGCAGTACTTC.